The 13 T cell receptor beta chains reported below all come from one sample, sequenced in a study of breast tumors, draining lymph nodes, adjacent tissues. The lymph nodes were axillary draining lymph nodes from breast cancer patients. One entry per CDR3 protein results from TCRdb running MiXCR on the multiplex PCR reads. The table lists 200,000 to 250,000 distinct CDR3 sequences, nearly 35% of them singletons. The sample comprised axillary lymph node tissue. These receptors all stem from a female donor with breast cancer. Some clones in this sample may be carry-over from other donors' samples.

The chain combines TRBV15 with TRBJ2-5; 7 nucleotides align to TRBD1. Germline V gene data show CDR1 as LNHNV and CDR2 as YYDKDF (reference sequence). V lost 3 bases, J lost 3 bases, and 4 bases stayed unmatched. The CDR3 covers 14 residues. The DNA of the CDR3 is TGTGCCACCAGCAGGAGGGACAGTGAAGAGACCCAGTACTTC. This encodes CATSRRDSEETQYF. Full variable domain (missing parts from reference TRBV15 and TRBJ2-5): DAMVIQNPRYQVTQFGKPVTLSCSQTLNHNVMYWYQQKSSQAPKLLFHYYDKDFNNEADTPDNFQSRRPNTSFCFLDIRSPGLGDTAMYLCATSRRDSEETQYFGPGTRLLVL.

This clonotype was recorded at least ten times. The V and J genes are TRBV7-9 and TRBJ2-7; tentative D call: TRBD2 (5 bases). CDR1 SEHNR and CDR2 FQNEAQ come from the germline V gene (reference sequence). V was clipped by 5 bases and J by 0 bases, with 11 bases between them. There are 14 residues in the CDR3. The CDR3 DNA reads as TGTGCCAGCAGCAAGCGGTCCGGCTCCTACGAGCAGTACTTC. It codes for CASSKRSGSYEQYF.

In the case of this clonotype: The junction departs from germline at one end; a sequencing error may be responsible. V usage is TRBV3-1 and J usage is TRBJ1-2, with D tentatively TRBD1 (5 bases). Germline assignment: CDR1 LGHDT and CDR2 YNNKEL (reference sequence). CDR3 length: 15 amino acids. Here the CDR3 reads CASSQPGLQGKGYAF. The CDR3 nucleotides read TGTGCCAGCAGCCAACCGGGACTCCAAGGGAAGGGCTACGCCTTC.

Regarding this clonotype: Because the CDR3 is missing its conserved closing phenylalanine or tryptophan, this is likely a read error. Because the CDR3's place on the DNA is in doubt, the DNA is left out and the CDR3 is given as listed by TCRdb. V gene TRBV5-1 combines with J gene TRBJ2-7; TRBD1 reflects the table's D call only, with no check against the DNA. Germline values: CDR1 SGHRS, CDR2 YFSETQ. From its first to its last residue, the CDR3 has 11 amino acids. Here the CDR3 reads CASSLSGQGSN.

This clonotype was seen many times. V gene TRBV7-9 combines with J gene TRBJ2-5, with D hard to call. V was pared by 1 base and J by 4 bases, with 13 bases between. The CDR3 sequence is 15 residues long. Looked up from germline, CDR1 is SEHNR and CDR2 is FQNEAQ (reference sequence). The CDR3 coding sequence is TGTGCCAGCAGCTTAGTCACGCCTAGTGGAGAGACCCAGTACTTC. Encoded protein: CASSLVTPSGETQYF.

This clonotype was counted ten times or more. The V gene is TRBV7-2, the J gene TRBJ2-1, with 7 bases lining up with TRBD2. The CDR3 is 13 residues long. The trim removed 6 bases at V and 4 bases at J, leaving 3 bases unmatched. Germline V CDR1 and CDR2: SGHTA, FQGNSA. Written as DNA, the CDR3 is TGTGCCAGCAGTTCACTAGCGTACAATGAGCAGTTCTTC. It yields the protein CASSSLAYNEQFF.

This clonotype was detected many times. The rearrangement joins TRBV10-3 to TRBJ2-2; the D gene is possibly TRBD2 (6 bases). Germline V gene lookup returns CDR1 ENHRY and CDR2 SYGVKD. V was shortened by 6 bases and J by 4 bases, with 15 bases between the two germline ends. The CDR3 has 15 amino acids. The CDR3 DNA reads TGTGCCATCAGGGAGCTACGGGGGTCCACCGGGGAGCTGTTTTTT. Translating it yields CAIRELRGSTGELFF.

The chain uses TRBV11-2 and TRBJ2-2; TRBD2 agrees at 9 bases. The CDR3 is 17 amino acids. Germline V gene sequence: CDR1 SGHAT, CDR2 FQNNGV. The J segment lost 6 bases and the V segment lost 5 bases, leaving 13 bases of the junction unmatched. Here the CDR3 reads CASSDRPTAGGAGELFF. The CDR3 DNA sequence: TGTGCCAGCAGCGACCGACCGACAGCGGGGGGCGCCGGGGAGCTGTTTTTT.

This clonotype was counted many times. The chain uses TRBV7-8 and TRBJ2-2; D remains ambiguous. CDR3 size: 15 residues. Trimming removed 5 bases at V and 1 base at J, with 11 bases between. Germline lookup yields CDR1 SGHVS and CDR2 FQNEAQ. The CDR3 region is CASSGRRMNTGELFF. The CDR3 DNA sequence: TGTGCCAGCAGCGGTAGGCGGATGAACACCGGGGAGCTGTTTTTT.

At least ten counts were recorded for this clonotype. The chain employs TRBV6-5 and TRBJ2-1; 11 positions match TRBD2. The CDR3 covers 15 residues. Looked up from germline, CDR1 is MNHEY and CDR2 is SVGAGI. V trimming: 5 bases; J trimming: 8 bases; junction bases outside the gene matches: 8. This chain's CDR3 is CASSDRGLAGDEQFF. CDR3 nucleotide sequence: TGTGCCAGCAGTGACCGAGGACTAGCGGGCGATGAGCAGTTCTTC.

Concerning this clonotype itself: One junction end disagrees with the germline gene, perhaps due to a read error. The gene calls are TRBV3-1 and TRBJ2-2; 8 bases fit TRBD2. This CDR3 region has 17 residues. Germline V gene lookup returns CDR1 LGHDT and CDR2 YNNKEL (reference sequence). CDR3 nucleotides: TGCGCCAGCAGCCAAGATCTGGTCGGGGGGGCGGCCGGGGAGCTGTTTTTT. It yields the protein CASSQDLVGGAAGELFF.

Ten or more counts support this clonotype. The chain recombines TRBV14 with TRBJ2-3; D uncertain. V lost 5 bases, J lost 2 bases, and 14 bases lay in between. The CDR3 extends over 15 amino acids. Germline-derived CDR1 and CDR2 are SGHDN and FVKESK. The CDR3 protein is CASSYETAHTDTQYF. The CDR3, as DNA: TGTGCCAGCAGCTACGAAACTGCCCACACAGATACGCAGTATTTT. Complete variable domain (other parts from reference TRBV14 and TRBJ2-3): EAGVTQFPSHSVIEKGQTVTLRCDPISGHDNLYWYRRVMGKEIKFLLHFVKESKQDESGMPNNRFLAERTGGTYSTLKVQPAELEDSGVYFCASSYETAHTDTQYFGPGTRLTVL.

On this clonotype: A read error may be the cause here, since a much bigger clone is one base away. The rearrangement links TRBV2 to TRBJ2-3, with D perhaps assigned TRBD1 or TRBD2 (6 bases each). Germline V gene sequence: CDR1 SNHLY, CDR2 FYNNEI. The CDR3 totals 14 residues. Trimming took off 6 bases at V and 1 base at J, with 11 bases between the two ends. The DNA of the CDR3 is TGTGCCAGCAGCGGGGGCATAGGCACAGATACGCAGTATTTT. Its protein is CASSGGIGTDTQYF.